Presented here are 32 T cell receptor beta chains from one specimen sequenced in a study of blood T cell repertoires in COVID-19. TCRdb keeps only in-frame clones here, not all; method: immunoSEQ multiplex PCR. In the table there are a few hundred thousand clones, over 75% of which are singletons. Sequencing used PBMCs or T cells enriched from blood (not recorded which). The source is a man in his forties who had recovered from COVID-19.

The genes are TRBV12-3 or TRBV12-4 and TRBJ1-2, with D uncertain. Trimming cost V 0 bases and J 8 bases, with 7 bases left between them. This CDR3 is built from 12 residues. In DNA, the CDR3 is TGTGCCAGCAGTTTAGCGGCGGAGGGCTACACCTTC. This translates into CASSLAAEGYTF.

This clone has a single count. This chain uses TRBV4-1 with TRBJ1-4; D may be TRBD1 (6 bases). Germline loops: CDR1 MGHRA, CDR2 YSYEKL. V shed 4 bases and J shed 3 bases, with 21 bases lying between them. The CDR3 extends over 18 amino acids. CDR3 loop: CASSRSTNRARANEKLFF. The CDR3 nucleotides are TGCGCCAGCAGCCGCTCCACCAACAGGGCCAGGGCTAATGAAAAACTGTTTTTT.

CDR3 sequence reads: CASSVQGSGNTIYF. The CDR3 bases are TGTGCCAGCAGTGTCCAGGGGTCTGGAAACACCATATATTTT. The rearrangement joins TRBV25-1 to TRBJ1-3; possibly TRBD1 for D (6 bases). CDR1 MGHDK and CDR2 SYGVNS come from the germline V gene. Trimming pared 4 bases from V and 1 base from J, leaving 8 bases between. The CDR3 runs to 14 residues.

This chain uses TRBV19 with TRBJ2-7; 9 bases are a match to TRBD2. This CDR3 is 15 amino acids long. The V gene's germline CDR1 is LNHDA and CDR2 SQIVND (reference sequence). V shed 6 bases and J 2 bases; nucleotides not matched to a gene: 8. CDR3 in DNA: TGTGCCAGTAGATCGAGCGGGAGGACGACCTACGAGCAGTACTTC. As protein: CASRSSGRTTYEQYF.

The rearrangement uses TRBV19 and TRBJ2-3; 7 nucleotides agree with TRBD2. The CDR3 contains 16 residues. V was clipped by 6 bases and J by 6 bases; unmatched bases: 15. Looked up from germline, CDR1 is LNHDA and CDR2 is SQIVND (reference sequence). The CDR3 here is CASRRAASGHVDTQYF. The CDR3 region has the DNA TGTGCCAGTAGACGAGCGGCTAGCGGACATGTGGATACGCAGTATTTT.

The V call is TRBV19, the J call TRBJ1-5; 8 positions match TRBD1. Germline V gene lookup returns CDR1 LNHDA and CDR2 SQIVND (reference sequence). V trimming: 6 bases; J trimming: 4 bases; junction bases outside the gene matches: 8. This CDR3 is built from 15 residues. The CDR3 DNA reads TGTGCCAGTAGCGGCCAGGGGGCGCGTAATCAGCCCCAGCATTTT. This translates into CASSGQGARNQPQHF.

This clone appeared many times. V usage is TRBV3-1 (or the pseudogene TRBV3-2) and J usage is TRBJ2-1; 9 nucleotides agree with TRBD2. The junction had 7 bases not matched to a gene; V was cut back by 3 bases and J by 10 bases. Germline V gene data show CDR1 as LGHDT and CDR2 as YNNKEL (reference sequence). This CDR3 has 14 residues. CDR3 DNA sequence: TGTGCCAGCAGCCACGGGACTAGCCTATTAGAGCAGTTCTTC. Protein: CASSHGTSLLEQFF.

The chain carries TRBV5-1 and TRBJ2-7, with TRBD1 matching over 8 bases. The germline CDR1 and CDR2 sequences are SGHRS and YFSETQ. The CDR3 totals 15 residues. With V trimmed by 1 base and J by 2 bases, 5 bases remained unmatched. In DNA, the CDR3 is TGCGCCAGCAGCTTGAAACAGGGGGGCCCCTACGAGCAGTACTTC. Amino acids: CASSLKQGGPYEQYF.

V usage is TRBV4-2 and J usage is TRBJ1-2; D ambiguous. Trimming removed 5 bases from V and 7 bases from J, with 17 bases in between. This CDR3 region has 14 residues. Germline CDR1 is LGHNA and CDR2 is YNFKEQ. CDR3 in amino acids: CASSSREGSGGYTF. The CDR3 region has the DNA TGTGCCAGCAGCTCCCGTGAAGGCAGCGGTGGCTACACCTTC.

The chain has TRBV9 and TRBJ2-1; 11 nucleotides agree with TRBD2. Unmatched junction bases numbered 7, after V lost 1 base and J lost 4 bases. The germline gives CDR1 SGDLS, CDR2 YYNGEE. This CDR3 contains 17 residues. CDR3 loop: CASSVRSSGGHYNEQFF. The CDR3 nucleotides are TGTGCCAGCAGCGTAAGGTCTAGCGGGGGGCATTACAATGAGCAGTTCTTC.

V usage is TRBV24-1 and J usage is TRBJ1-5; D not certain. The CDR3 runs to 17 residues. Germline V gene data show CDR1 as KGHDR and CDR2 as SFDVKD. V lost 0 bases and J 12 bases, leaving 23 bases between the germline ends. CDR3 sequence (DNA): TGTGCCACCAGTGATTTGCGGGTTGCGGTTTGTTTCAGTATCCAGCATTTT. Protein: CATSDLRVAVCFSIQHF.

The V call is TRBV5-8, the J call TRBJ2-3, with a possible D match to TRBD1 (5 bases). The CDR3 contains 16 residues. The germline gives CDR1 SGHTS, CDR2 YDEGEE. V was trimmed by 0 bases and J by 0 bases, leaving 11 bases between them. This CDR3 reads CASSLGAGISTDTQYF. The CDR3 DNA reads TGTGCCAGCAGCTTGGGCGCAGGGATAAGCACAGATACGCAGTATTTT.

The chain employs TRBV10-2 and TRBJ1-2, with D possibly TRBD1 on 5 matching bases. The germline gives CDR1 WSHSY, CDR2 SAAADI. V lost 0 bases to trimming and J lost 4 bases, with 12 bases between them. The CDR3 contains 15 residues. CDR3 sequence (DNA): TGCGCCAGCAGTGAGTCTGGGGGGACGGCCTATGGCTACACCTTC. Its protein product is CASSESGGTAYGYTF.

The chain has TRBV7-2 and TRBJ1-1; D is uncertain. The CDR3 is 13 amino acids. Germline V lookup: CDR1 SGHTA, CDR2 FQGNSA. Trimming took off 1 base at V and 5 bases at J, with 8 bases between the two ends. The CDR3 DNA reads TGTGCCAGCAGCTTAGAGGGAGGGACTGAAGCTTTCTTT. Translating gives CASSLEGGTEAFF.

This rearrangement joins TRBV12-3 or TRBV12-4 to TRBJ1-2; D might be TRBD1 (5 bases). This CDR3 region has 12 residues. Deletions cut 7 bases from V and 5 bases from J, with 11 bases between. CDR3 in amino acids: CASTGDWYGYTF. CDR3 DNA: TGTGCCAGCACGGGGGATTGGTATGGCTACACCTTC.

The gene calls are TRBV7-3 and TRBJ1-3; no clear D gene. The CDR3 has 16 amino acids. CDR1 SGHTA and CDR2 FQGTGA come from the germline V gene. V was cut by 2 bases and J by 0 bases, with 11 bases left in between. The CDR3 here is CASSLRPVNSGNTIYF. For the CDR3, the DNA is TGTGCCAGCAGCTTACGTCCGGTGAACTCTGGAAACACCATATATTTT.

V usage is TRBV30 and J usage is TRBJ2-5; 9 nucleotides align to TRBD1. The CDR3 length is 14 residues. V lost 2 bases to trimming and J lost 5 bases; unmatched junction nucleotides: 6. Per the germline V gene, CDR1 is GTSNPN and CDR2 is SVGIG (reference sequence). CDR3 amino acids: CAWSLQGAGETQYF. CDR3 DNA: TGTGCCTGGAGTCTACAGGGGGCTGGGGAGACCCAGTACTTC. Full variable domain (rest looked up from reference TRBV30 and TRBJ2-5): SQTIHQWPATLVQPVGSPLSLECTVEGTSNPNLYWYRQAAGRGLQLLFYSVGIGQISSEVPQNLSASRPQDRQFILSSKKLLLSDSGFYLCAWSLQGAGETQYFGPGTRLLVL.

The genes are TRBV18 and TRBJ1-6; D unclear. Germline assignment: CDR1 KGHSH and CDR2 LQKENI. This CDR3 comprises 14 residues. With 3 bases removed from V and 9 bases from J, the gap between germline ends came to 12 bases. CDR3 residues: CASSPGRYPSPLHF. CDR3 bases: TGTGCCAGCTCACCGGGCAGGTACCCTTCACCCCTCCACTTT.

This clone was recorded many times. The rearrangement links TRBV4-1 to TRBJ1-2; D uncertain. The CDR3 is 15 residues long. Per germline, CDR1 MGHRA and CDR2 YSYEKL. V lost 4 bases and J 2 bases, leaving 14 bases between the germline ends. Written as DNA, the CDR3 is TGCGCCAGCAGCCTAGTTACAGCCACAAACTATGGCTACACCTTC. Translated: CASSLVTATNYGYTF.

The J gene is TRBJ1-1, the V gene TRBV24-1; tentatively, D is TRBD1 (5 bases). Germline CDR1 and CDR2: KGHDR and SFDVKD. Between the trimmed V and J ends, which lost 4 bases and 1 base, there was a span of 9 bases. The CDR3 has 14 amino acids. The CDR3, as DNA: TGTGCCACCAGTGACGGGGGACCGAACACTGAAGCTTTCTTT. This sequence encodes CATSDGGPNTEAFF.

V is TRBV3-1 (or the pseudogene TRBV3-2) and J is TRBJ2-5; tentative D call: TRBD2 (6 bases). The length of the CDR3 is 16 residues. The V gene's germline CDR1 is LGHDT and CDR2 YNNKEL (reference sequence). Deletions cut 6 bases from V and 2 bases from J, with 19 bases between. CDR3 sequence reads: CASSPTGGTLQETQYF. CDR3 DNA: TGTGCCAGCAGTCCCACTGGCGGGACCCTTCAAGAGACCCAGTACTTC.

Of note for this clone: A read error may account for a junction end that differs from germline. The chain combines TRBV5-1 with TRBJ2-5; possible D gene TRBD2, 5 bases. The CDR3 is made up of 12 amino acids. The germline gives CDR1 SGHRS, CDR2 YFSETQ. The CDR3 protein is CASSFGEENQYF. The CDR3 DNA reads TGCGCCAGCAGCTTCGGGGAAGAGAACCAGTACTTC.

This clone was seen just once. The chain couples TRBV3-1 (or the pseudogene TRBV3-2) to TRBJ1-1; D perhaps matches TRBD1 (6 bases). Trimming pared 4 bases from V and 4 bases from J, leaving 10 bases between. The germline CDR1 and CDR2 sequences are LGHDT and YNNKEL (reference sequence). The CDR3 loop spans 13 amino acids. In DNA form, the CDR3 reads TGTGCCAGCAGCCCCACAGGGCCCACTGAAGCTTTCTTT. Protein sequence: CASSPTGPTEAFF.

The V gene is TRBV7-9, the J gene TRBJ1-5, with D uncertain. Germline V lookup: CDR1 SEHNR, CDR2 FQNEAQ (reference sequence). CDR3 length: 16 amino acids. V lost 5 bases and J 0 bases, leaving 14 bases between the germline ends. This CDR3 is CASSRWVPGSNQPQHF. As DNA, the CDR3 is TGTGCCAGCAGCCGCTGGGTCCCAGGTAGCAATCAGCCCCAGCATTTT.

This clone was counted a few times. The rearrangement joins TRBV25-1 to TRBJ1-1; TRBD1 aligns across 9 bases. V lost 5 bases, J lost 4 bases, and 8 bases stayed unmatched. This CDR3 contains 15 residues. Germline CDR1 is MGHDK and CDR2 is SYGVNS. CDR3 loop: CASSRGDRESTEAFF. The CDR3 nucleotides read TGTGCCAGCAGTAGGGGGGACAGGGAAAGCACTGAAGCTTTCTTT.

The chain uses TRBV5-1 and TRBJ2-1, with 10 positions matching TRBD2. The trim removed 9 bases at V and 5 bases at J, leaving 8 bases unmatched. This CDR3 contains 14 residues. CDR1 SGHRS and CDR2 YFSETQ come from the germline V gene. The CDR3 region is CATSLGLANNEQFF. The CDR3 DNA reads TGCGCCACCAGTCTGGGACTAGCGAACAATGAGCAGTTCTTC.

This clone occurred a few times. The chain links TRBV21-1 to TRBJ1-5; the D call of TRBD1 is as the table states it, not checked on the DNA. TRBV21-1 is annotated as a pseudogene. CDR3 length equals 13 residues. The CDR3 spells CASNTGLKQPQHF. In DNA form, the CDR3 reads TGTGCCAGCAACACAGGGTTGAAACAGCCCCAGCATTTT.

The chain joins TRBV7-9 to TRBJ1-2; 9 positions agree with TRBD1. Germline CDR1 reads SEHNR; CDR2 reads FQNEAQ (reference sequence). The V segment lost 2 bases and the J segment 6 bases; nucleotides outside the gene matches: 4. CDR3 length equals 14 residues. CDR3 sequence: CASSLKGQGDGYTF. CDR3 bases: TGTGCCAGCAGCTTAAAGGGACAGGGAGATGGCTACACCTTC.

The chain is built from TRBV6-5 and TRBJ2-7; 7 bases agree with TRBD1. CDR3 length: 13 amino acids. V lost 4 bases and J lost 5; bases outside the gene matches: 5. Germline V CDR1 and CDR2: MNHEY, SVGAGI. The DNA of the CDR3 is TGTGCCAGCAGTTTGACAGGGCCCAACGAGCAGTACTTC. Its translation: CASSLTGPNEQYF.

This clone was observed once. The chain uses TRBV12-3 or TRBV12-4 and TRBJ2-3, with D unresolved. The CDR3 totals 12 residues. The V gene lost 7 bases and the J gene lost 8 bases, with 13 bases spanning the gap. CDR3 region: CASTPPLSTQYF. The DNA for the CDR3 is TGTGCCAGCACCCCCCCGCTCAGTACGCAGTATTTT.

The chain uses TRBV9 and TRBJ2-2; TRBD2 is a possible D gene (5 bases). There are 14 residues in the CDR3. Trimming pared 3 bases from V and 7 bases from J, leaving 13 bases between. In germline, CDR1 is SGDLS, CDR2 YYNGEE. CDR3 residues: CASSGGFGDGELFF. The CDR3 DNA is TGTGCCAGCAGCGGCGGGTTTGGTGACGGGGAGCTGTTTTTT.

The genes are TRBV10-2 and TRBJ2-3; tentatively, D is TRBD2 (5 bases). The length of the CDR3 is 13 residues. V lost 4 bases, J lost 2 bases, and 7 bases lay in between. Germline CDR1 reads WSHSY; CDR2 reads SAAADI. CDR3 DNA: TGCGCCAGCAGTGGGGAGACCACAGATACGCAGTATTTT. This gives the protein CASSGETTDTQYF.